The 15 T cell receptor beta chains presented below share a single source sample, sequenced in a study of graft-versus-host responses after intestinal transplantation. TCRdb keeps only in-frame clones here, not all; method: immunoSEQ multiplex PCR. This table has tens of thousands of clones, about 90% appearing once. The sequenced sample was PBMCs, obtained around 62 weeks after intestinal transplantation. These receptors originate from a human patient who received an intestinal transplant, so some T cells may come from the graft donor.

The chain joins TRBV27 to TRBJ2-7; D could derive from TRBD1 or TRBD2 (6 bases each). Trimming pared 5 bases from V and 12 bases from J, leaving 14 bases between. The CDR3 extends over 11 amino acids. Germline CDR1 reads MNHEY; CDR2 reads SMNVEV (reference sequence). The CDR3 loop reads CASSNRGPLYF. The CDR3 DNA sequence: TGTGCCAGCAGTAACCGGGGGCCACTGTACTTC.

V and J are TRBV29-1 and TRBJ1-1; D is unclear. The CDR3 contains 13 residues. V was cut by 4 bases and J by 5 bases, with 14 bases left in between. Germline V lookup: CDR1 SQVTM, CDR2 ANQGSEA. The CDR3 loop reads CSVVGFQRTEAFF. In nucleotides, the CDR3 is TGCAGCGTTGTCGGTTTCCAGAGGACTGAAGCTTTCTTT.

V gene TRBV6-6 combines with J gene TRBJ1-2; D may be TRBD1 (5 bases). V lost 5 bases to trimming and J lost 6 bases, with 22 bases between them. Germline V lookup: CDR1 MNHNY, CDR2 SVGAGI (reference sequence). This CDR3 is built from 16 residues. The CDR3 reads CASSTPRDGRTNGYTF. CDR3 coding DNA: TGTGCCAGCAGTACCCCCCGGGACGGGAGAACTAATGGCTACACCTTC.

The gene calls are TRBV6-1 and TRBJ2-3, with 7 bases fitting TRBD2. The CDR3 is 14 residues long. Looked up from germline, CDR1 is MNHNS and CDR2 is SASEGT. Losses at the gene ends were 8 bases for V and 4 bases for J; bases not matched to a gene: 9. The CDR3 spells CASRLTSAADTQYF. The CDR3 DNA reads as TGTGCCAGCCGACTAACTAGCGCTGCAGATACGCAGTATTTT.

The chain joins TRBV10-3 to TRBJ1-2; no reliable D call. CDR3 size: 13 residues. Germline lookup yields CDR1 ENHRY and CDR2 SYGVKD. The V end was cut by 4 bases, the J end by 4 bases, with 10 bases between. CDR3 loop: CAISGRRSYGYTF. CDR3 nucleotides: TGTGCCATCAGTGGCCGCAGATCCTATGGCTACACCTTC.

This clone appeared a single time. The V gene is TRBV7-2, the J gene TRBJ2-4; D gene uncertain. Trimming cost V 5 bases and J 8 bases, with 10 bases left between them. Per germline, CDR1 SGHTA and CDR2 FQGNSA. This CDR3 comprises 12 residues. This CDR3 reads CASSNSRDIQYF. The CDR3 DNA follows: TGTGCCAGCAGCAACAGCCGAGACATTCAGTACTTC.

The chain couples TRBV6-4 to TRBJ2-7; TRBD2 matches at 15 bases. J lost 2 bases, V lost 2 bases, and 1 base had no gene match. CDR3 length: 16 residues. CDR1 and CDR2 from the germline V gene are MRHNA and SNTAGT. The chain's CDR3 is CASSDRTSGRAYEQYF. The CDR3 DNA sequence: TGTGCCAGCAGTGACCGGACTAGCGGGAGGGCCTACGAGCAGTACTTC.

A few counts support this clone. The rearrangement uses TRBV6-5 and TRBJ2-7; D remains unclear. This CDR3 spans 13 amino acids. CDR1 and CDR2 from the germline V gene are MNHEY and SVGAGI. Trimming shortened V by 0 bases and J by 4 bases, and 7 bases separated the two germline ends. CDR3 loop: CASSYSMAYEQYF. The CDR3 bases are TGTGCCAGCAGTTACTCGATGGCATACGAGCAGTACTTC.

This clone was observed a single time. V is TRBV9 and J is TRBJ2-7; D assignment may be TRBD1 or TRBD2 (5 bases each). Trimming took 0 bases from V and 2 from J, leaving 9 bases between them. Germline CDR1 reads SGDLS; CDR2 reads YYNGEE. CDR3 length equals 14 residues. The CDR3 coding sequence is TGTGCCAGCAGCGTAGATCAGGGAGCCTACGAGCAGTACTTC. Translating it yields CASSVDQGAYEQYF.

The chain joins TRBV19 to TRBJ2-7; D possibly corresponds to TRBD2 (5 bases). V lost 8 bases, J lost 2 bases, and 19 bases lay in between. This CDR3 is 15 amino acids long. Germline loops: CDR1 LNHDA, CDR2 SQIVND (reference sequence). CDR3 nucleotide sequence: TGTGCCAGTTCGACTACCGGGAACTTGGCCTACGAGCAGTACTTC. Its protein product is CASSTTGNLAYEQYF.

This chain joins TRBV28 and TRBJ2-7; 8 nucleotides line up with TRBD2. CDR3 length: 14 residues. Germline loops: CDR1 MDHEN, CDR2 SYDVKM. The V segment lost 4 bases and the J segment 4 bases; nucleotides outside the gene matches: 6. CDR3 nucleotide sequence: TGTGCCAGCAGTTCAGCGGGAGTATGGTACGAGCAGTACTTC. Translating gives CASSSAGVWYEQYF.

By proportion, this clone is medium-sized (0.01 to 0.1%). The chain carries TRBV19 and TRBJ1-2; D is perhaps TRBD1 (6 bases). Looked up from germline, CDR1 is LNHDA and CDR2 is SQIVND (reference sequence). Trimming left V 5 bases short and J 3 bases short, with 13 bases between. The CDR3 is 14 amino acids. The chain's CDR3 is CASSYGTTDYGYTF. The CDR3 coding sequence is TGTGCCAGTAGTTACGGGACAACTGACTATGGCTACACCTTC.

The chain carries TRBV6-1 and TRBJ1-3; 8 nucleotides align to TRBD1. The V and J ends lost 2 bases and 2 bases, in that order; junction bases with no gene match: 2. The V gene's germline CDR1 is MNHNS and CDR2 SASEGT. The CDR3 totals 15 residues. The CDR3 loop reads CASSERTGPGNTIYF. As DNA, the CDR3 is TGTGCCAGCAGTGAACGGACAGGGCCTGGAAACACCATATATTTT.

The genes are TRBV5-6 and TRBJ2-6, with TRBD2 identical over 11 bases. V was clipped by 4 bases and J by 0 bases; unmatched bases: 9. The germline gives CDR1 SGHDT, CDR2 YYEEEE. The CDR3 is 19 residues long. This chain's CDR3 is CASSASTSGISSGANVLTF. CDR3 bases: TGTGCCAGCAGCGCCTCGACTAGCGGGATCTCCTCTGGGGCCAACGTCCTGACTTTC.

This chain links TRBV27 with TRBJ2-7; D uncertain. Looked up from germline, CDR1 is MNHEY and CDR2 is SMNVEV (reference sequence). Deletions cut 3 bases from V and 2 bases from J, with 11 bases between. The CDR3 runs to 14 residues. CDR3 in amino acids: CASSLGADPYEQYF. CDR3 nucleotide sequence: TGTGCCAGCAGTTTGGGTGCAGATCCCTACGAGCAGTACTTC.